The text below deals with one TCR beta chain. Antigen unknown. The table came from immunoSEQ multiplex PCR; TCRdb's copy has only in-frame clones and leaves some out. The sample lists about 440,000 clones; 90% were seen once. The treatment is: over 15 received Ad26.COV2.S at low or high dose, single or two shots; roughly 5 received placebo; per-sample allocation not given. The samples were gathered on day 63 after the first injection of vaccine or placebo. Donor was an adult aged 18-55 years in Boston. This sample was taken from a study of Ad26.COV2.S vaccination and SARS-CoV-2 variants. Study as a whole: Once or twice, 56 days apart, Ad26.COV2.S was delivered intramuscularly.

Overall study findings and caveats: With respect to non-spike TCR breadth, vaccine and placebo recipients were similar. While placebo recipients had lower spike-specific TCR breadth, vaccine recipients had more.

Germline V CDR1 and CDR2: LGHDT, YNNKEL (reference sequence). Trimming removed 3 bases at V and 0 bases at J, with 0 bases between. This CDR3 has 12 amino acids. The rearrangement uses TRBV3-1 (or the pseudogene TRBV3-2) and TRBJ2-1; D unclear. The receptor's source is a person aged 18 to 65 who received the Ad26.COV2.S COVID-19 vaccine or a placebo. The sample was peripheral blood, taken in a trial of Ad26.COV2.S vaccine versus placebo. CDR3 residues: CASSHSYNEQFF. CDR3 DNA: TGTGCCAGCAGCCACTCCTACAATGAGCAGTTCTTC.